Below are 4 T cell receptor beta chains sequenced from a single sample in a study of T cells in Graves' hyperthyroidism and ophthalmopathy. TCR beta CDR3 sequences were amplified from RNA transcripts. A set of HTBI primers served as the primers for a first-round RT-PCR of the TCR CDR3. MiXCR was run by TCRdb on the multiplex PCR reads, yielding one entry per CDR3 protein. The table shows about 350,000 distinct CDR3 sequences, with 15% to 20% occurring only once. Material: blood. All receptors come from a woman aged 40 to 55 with Graves' ophthalmopathy.

The rearrangement joins TRBV3-1 to TRBJ2-7, with TRBD1 matching 11 bases. Germline values: CDR1 LGHDT, CDR2 YNNKEL (reference sequence). The CDR3 spans 16 residues. Germline trimming cut 2 bases from V and 2 bases from J; bases unmatched to any gene: 5. The CDR3: CASSQIPDRGPYEQYF. The CDR3 DNA is TGTGCCAGCAGCCAAATACCGGACAGGGGGCCCTACGAGCAGTACTTC.

This clonotype was found many times. The J gene is TRBJ2-2, the V gene TRBV29-1, with a possible D match to TRBD2 (6 bases). Germline values: CDR1 SQVTM, CDR2 ANQGSEA. V dropped 8 bases and J dropped 1 base, with 11 bases sitting between them. This CDR3 has 13 amino acids. The CDR3 is CSHGTENTGELFF. CDR3 DNA sequence: TGCAGCCACGGGACTGAGAACACCGGGGAGCTGTTTTTT.

The table lists this clonotype with many counts. The chain carries TRBV28 and TRBJ2-4; D ambiguous. V was clipped by 2 bases and J by 0 bases, with 8 bases between them. The CDR3 is 15 residues long. Germline CDR1 and CDR2: MDHEN and SYDVKM. The DNA of the CDR3 is TGTGCCAGCAGTTTAAGGGTAATAGCCAAAAACATTCAGTACTTC. Its protein is CASSLRVIAKNIQYF.

This clonotype was picked up many times. The chain joins TRBV7-8 to TRBJ1-4; 10 nucleotides match TRBD1. Germline V lookup: CDR1 SGHVS, CDR2 FQNEAQ. V dropped 4 bases and J dropped 10; count of bases not matched to a gene: 3. There are 13 residues in the CDR3. CDR3 sequence (DNA): TGTGCCAGCAGCTCGACAGGGGGCGGAAAACTGTTTTTT. Translated, it gives CASSSTGGGKLFF.